Sequencing of this TCR beta chain was carried out in a study of cytotoxic CD8 clonotypes in ibrutinib-treated CLL. Study as a whole: Productive templates per sample averaged roughly 260,000; productive rearrangements, just under 95,000.

TCR beta libraries used approximately 2 micrograms of genomic DNA from cryopreserved PBMCs. TCRdb's table, derived via immunoSEQ multiplex PCR, lists solely in-frame clones and lacks some. The table lists around 77,000 clones, around 82% of them singletons. Worth noting for this clone: Antigen unknown.

General observations from the study: Progressing patients had sampling times that differed from those of sustained-remission patients.

This receptor was obtained from a human donor with chronic lymphocytic leukemia. Material: PBMCs, obtained at disease progression, from a patient treated with ibrutinib.

The CDR3 DNA follows: TGCGCCAGCAGCTTGGTTCTGGGGACCTACGAGCAGTACTTC. Residues: CASSLVLGTYEQYF. The V call is TRBV5-1, the J call TRBJ2-7, with D hard to call. Deletions cut 0 bases from V and 2 bases from J, with 9 bases between. The CDR3 contains 14 residues. Per the germline V gene, CDR1 is SGHRS and CDR2 is YFSETQ. Full variable domain (rest looked up from reference TRBV5-1 and TRBJ2-7): KAGVTQTPRYLIKTRGQQVTLSCSPISGHRSVSWYQQTPGQGLQFLFEYFSETQRNKGNFPGRFSGRQFSNSRSEMNVSTLELGDSALYLCASSLVLGTYEQYFGPGTRLTVT.